This T cell receptor (beta chain) was profiled in a study of blood T cell repertoires in COVID-19 (dated by TCRdb to 2020 to 2021). Study-level background: Collaborator samples came from the United States, Italy and Spain and covered acute and convalescent phases of COVID-19. The prospective study material was composed of cDNA or gDNA derived from T cells, B-cell-depleted T cells, or PBMCs. Deeply sampled blood TCRbeta repertoires from subjects exposed to, actively infected with, or recovered from COVID-19 were included in the dataset. The repertoires were made available in a free public database intended to serve as a resource for research on the immune response to SARS-CoV-2. The samples were drawn from two sources: the first 160 participants of the ongoing ImmuneRACE study, and 1,254 subjects contributed by 6 global collaborators. A de-identified subject ID, COVID-19 status, age in years and sex were almost always included in the sample metadata. Where available, HLA class I and class II types were obtained from metadata supplied by the sample provider rather than from assay-based typing.

Whole blood was collected in K2EDTA tubes by collaborating institutions according to the institutions' own protocols. For TCRbeta analysis, collaborators shipped samples in one of three forms: frozen whole blood, isolated PBMCs, or DNA extracted from either of those sample types. As to this clone: It lacks a known antigen. Per-base qualities were not stored, and no clone one base away is much larger.

Taken from cysteine to phenylalanine, the CDR3 has 12 residues. CDR3 DNA only is kept here, 36 bases in frame from base 1. Between the V and J ends, shortened by 2 bases and 4 bases respectively, the junction contains 3 bases. The germline V gene yields MDHEN for CDR1 and SYDVKM for CDR2. Findings and caveats that apply to the study as a whole: The quantity of clinical and demographic metadata differed by source and by participant and was supplied without curation.

TCRbeta CDR3 regions were amplified from genomic DNA using the immunoSEQ Assay, a bias-controlled multiplex PCR. As for how the authors treated the data: Within the assay, amplification of reference gene primers was used to estimate how many nucleated cells each sample contained. To quantify the absolute abundance of each unique TCRbeta CDR3 rearrangement, sequence reads were collapsed and filtered. Productive Simpson clonality was computed per sample as the square root of Simpson's diversity index over productive rearrangements. This is the immuneACCESS table as TCRdb keeps it, with only in-frame sequences that have V and J called. A part of the clones is gone; compared with another copy, unresolved V genes explain less than half, and the rest is unexplained. For V, J and clone size, that table is used; D and trimming come from the DNA. The sample includes around 74,000 clones, with around 90% observed a single time. Approximately 4.3% of the sample is taken by the ten largest.

Input material: peripheral blood. This TCR came from a man in his fifties with active COVID-19. The rearrangement joined TRBV28 to TRBJ2-1, with no confident D gene call. This receptor has the CDR3 CASSLRYNEQFF. The nucleotide sequence is given as TGTGCCAGCAGTTTACGGTACAATGAGCAGTTCTTC.